The 5 T cell receptor beta chains in this list originate from one sample, sequenced in a study of identical twins. MiXCR, applied by TCRdb to the 5' RACE reads, yields one record per CDR3 protein. Among hundreds of thousands of distinct CDR3 sequences listed, around 12% were seen once. These records were also assigned to another study, of yellow fever vaccine responses in identical twins.

Sequencing used PBMCs. Every receptor here comes from a woman aged 18-30 years in good health.

This clonotype was seen only once. The V and J genes are TRBV7-9 and TRBJ2-1; D is possibly TRBD1 or TRBD2 (5 bases each). CDR3 length equals 15 residues. V dropped 4 bases and J dropped 7 bases, with 17 bases sitting between them. Germline CDR1 and CDR2: SEHNR and FQNEAQ (reference sequence). This chain's CDR3 is CASSSGLEGRNEQFF. Here the CDR3 DNA reads TGTGCCAGCAGCTCGGGGCTAGAGGGTCGTAATGAGCAGTTCTTC.

This clonotype has only a few counts. The genes are TRBV3-1 and TRBJ2-5, with D tentatively TRBD1 (5 bases). The germline gives CDR1 LGHDT, CDR2 YNNKEL (reference sequence). The V and J ends lost 1 base and 2 bases respectively, with 17 bases between them. The length of the CDR3 is 17 residues. The CDR3 nucleotides read TGTGCCAGCAGCCAAGTTTTAGGGGCCCCCGGACAAGAGACCCAGTACTTC. This encodes CASSQVLGAPGQETQYF.

The chain couples TRBV5-1 to TRBJ2-5; TRBD1 might be the D (6 bases). The ends were cut back, 4 bases at V and 9 bases at J, with 19 bases in the middle. This CDR3 is built from 14 residues. CDR1 SGHRS and CDR2 YFSETQ come from the germline V gene. The CDR3 coding sequence is TGCGCCAGCAGCCCCACGGACAGCCAACTGGCCCAGTACTTC. Translated: CASSPTDSQLAQYF.

This clonotype has at least ten counts. The chain combines TRBV9 with TRBJ2-3, with D maybe TRBD1 (5 bases). This CDR3 is built from 18 residues. Trimming took 7 bases from V and 0 from J, leaving 24 bases between them. Germline V gene data show CDR1 as SGDLS and CDR2 as YYNGEE. The CDR3 is CASAHPTPDTTSTDTQYF. CDR3 nucleotide sequence: TGTGCCAGCGCCCACCCGACCCCGGACACTACTAGCACAGATACGCAGTATTTT.

V and J are TRBV24-1 and TRBJ2-1; 11 bases match TRBD2. V was pared by 4 bases and J by 5 bases, with 3 bases of the junction left unmatched. The CDR3 contains 15 residues. Germline V lookup: CDR1 KGHDR, CDR2 SFDVKD. The CDR3 spells CATSDLSGGDNEQFF. In DNA form, the CDR3 reads TGTGCCACCAGTGACCTTAGCGGGGGGGACAATGAGCAGTTCTTC.